This TCR beta chain is from a study of cytomegalovirus exposure and HLA in healthy donors. Overall study results and limits: For most TCR beta V segments, an earlier analysis put the productive rate at about 87% or about 30% of the time. Rare sequences made up most TCRs, while some public TCRs were found in many donors. Analyses of presence/absence relied on an assumption of roughly uniform sequencing depth across donors.

Primers for the PCR totalled 60 Vbeta and 13 Jbeta. Only in-frame clones appear in the TCRdb table, and some are missing; sequencing was by immunoSEQ multiplex PCR. This table has over 90,000 clones, nearly 70% appearing once. V lost 5 bases to trimming and J lost 3 bases, with 14 bases between them. Germline-derived CDR1 and CDR2 are SGHAT and FQNNGV. The CDR3 length is 14 residues. A word on this clone: Its antigen is not known.

The sample was PBMCs. This receptor was taken from a woman aged 50 to 60 in good health and CMV-seropositive. The chain employs TRBV11-2 and TRBJ2-7, with D possibly being TRBD2 (6 bases). CDR3 loop: CASSPSGDFYEQYF. The CDR3 bases are TGTGCCAGCAGCCCTTCGGGAGACTTCTACGAGCAGTACTTC. The complete variable domain, with remaining parts taken from reference TRBV11-2 and TRBJ2-7, reads EAGVAQSPRYKIIEKRQSVAFWCNPISGHATLYWYQQILGQGPKLLIQFQNNGVVDDSQLPKDRFSAERLKGVDSTLKIQPAKLEDSAVYLCASSPSGDFYEQYFGPGTRLTVT.